What follows are 19 T cell receptor beta chains derived from one specimen sequenced in a study of T cells in Graves' hyperthyroidism and ophthalmopathy. Template material for amplifying TCR beta CDR3 regions consisted of RNA transcripts. First-round RT-PCR with HTBI primers amplified the TCR CDR3 region. TCRdb called the multiplex PCR reads again in MiXCR, with one record for every CDR3 protein. The sample consists of roughly 800,000 distinct CDR3 sequences, roughly 40% of them appearing once. Sequenced input: blood. The receptors originated from a man in his late teens or twenties with Graves' hyperthyroidism.

A remark on this clonotype: A much larger clone differs from this one at a single base, so this may be a read error. The chain uses TRBV10-3 and TRBJ1-2, with D unresolved. V was cut by 10 bases and J by 4 bases, with 7 bases left in between. The germline gives CDR1 ENHRY, CDR2 SYGVKD. This CDR3 has 10 residues. CDR3 coding DNA: TGTGCCACCATGGGCTATGGCTACACCTTC. This encodes CATMGYGYTF.

This clonotype was seen ten or more times. The rearrangement joins TRBV9 to TRBJ1-1; no definite D call. The germline V gene has CDR1 SGDLS and CDR2 YYNGEE. V was cut by 5 bases and J by 5 bases, with 16 bases left in between. The CDR3 is 14 amino acids. The CDR3 spells CASRADLVRTEAFF. In DNA, the CDR3 is TGTGCCAGCAGAGCGGACTTGGTTCGGACTGAAGCTTTCTTT.

The table lists this clonotype with many counts. V and J are TRBV29-1 and TRBJ1-1; 9 bases fit TRBD1. Germline V gene data show CDR1 as SQVTM and CDR2 as ANQGSEA. V lost 0 bases to trimming and J lost 1 base; unmatched junction nucleotides: 9. The CDR3 consists of 17 residues. CDR3: CSVEDLGQGNENTEAFF. The CDR3 nucleotides read TGCAGCGTTGAAGATCTCGGACAGGGGAATGAGAACACTGAAGCTTTCTTT. The whole variable domain, remainder taken from reference TRBV29-1 and TRBJ1-1, is SAVISQKPSRDICQRGTSLTIQCQVDSQVTMMFWYRQQPGQSLTLIATANQGSEATYESGFVIDKFPISRPNLTFSTLTVSNMSPEDSSIYLCSVEDLGQGNENTEAFFGQGTRLTVV.

In its sample, this clonotype was seen many times. V and J are TRBV7-9 and TRBJ1-4; 8 nucleotides align to TRBD1. Germline assignment: CDR1 SEHNR and CDR2 FQNEAQ (reference sequence). The V gene end was trimmed by 3 bases and the J gene end by 7 bases; junction bases not matched to a gene: 4. This CDR3 spans 14 amino acids. The CDR3 loop is CASSFPGGFEKLFF. The CDR3 DNA reads as TGTGCCAGCAGCTTCCCAGGGGGCTTTGAAAAACTGTTTTTT.

The V and J genes are TRBV6-5 and TRBJ1-4, with D perhaps matching TRBD1 (5 bases). Germline CDR1 MNHEY, CDR2 SVGAGI. This CDR3 has 16 amino acids. The V end was cut by 2 bases, the J end by 6 bases, with 16 bases between. CDR3 nucleotide sequence: TGTGCCAGCAGTTACCTGACGGGACCTAGGGATGAAAAACTGTTTTTT. Residues: CASSYLTGPRDEKLFF.

The chain carries TRBV25-1 and TRBJ2-7; D gene ambiguous. Per the germline V gene, CDR1 is MGHDK and CDR2 is SYGVNS. Trimming removed 6 bases at V and 3 bases at J, with 15 bases between. This CDR3 spans 14 amino acids. The CDR3 loop reads CASSPGVRLYEQYF. CDR3 sequence (DNA): TGTGCCAGCAGCCCTGGGGTCAGACTCTACGAGCAGTACTTC.

This clonotype turned up a few times. One end of the junction fails to match germline, which may point to a read error. The gene calls are TRBV10-3 and TRBJ1-5, with 7 nucleotides matching TRBD1. The CDR3 contains 15 residues. Germline assignment: CDR1 ENHRY and CDR2 SYGVKD. The CDR3 region has the DNA TGTGCCAGCAGTCGACAGGGTATAAGCAATCAGCCCCAGCATTTT. Its translation is CASSRQGISNQPQHF.

The chain employs TRBV9 and TRBJ2-5; maybe TRBD2 (6 bases). The CDR3 spans 15 residues. CDR1 and CDR2 from the germline V gene are SGDLS and YYNGEE. Trimming cost V 5 bases and J 1 base, with 15 bases left between them. CDR3: CASSARAGTQETQYF. The CDR3 DNA reads TGTGCCAGCAGTGCTAGAGCGGGCACCCAAGAGACCCAGTACTTC.

The chain carries TRBV29-1 and TRBJ1-5; no clear D gene. The germline V gene encodes CDR1 SQVTM and CDR2 ANQGSEA. CDR3 length equals 12 residues. Trimming cost V 4 bases and J 4 bases, with 8 bases left between them. The CDR3, as DNA: TGCAGCGTTGCCCTGGGAAATCAGCCCCAGCATTTT. This encodes CSVALGNQPQHF.

The rearrangement links TRBV11-1 to TRBJ1-1; D is uncertain. Germline V gene sequence: CDR1 SGHAT, CDR2 FQDESV (reference sequence). This CDR3 comprises 16 residues. V lost 5 bases and J 1 base, leaving 17 bases between the germline ends. In DNA, the CDR3 is TGTGCCAGCAGCCAAGAACTCTCGAGGAGGAACACTGAAGCTTTCTTT. As protein: CASSQELSRRNTEAFF.

There are a few counts of this clonotype. As DNA, the CDR3 is TGTGCCAGTGACCGGGGGGGTCAGCCCCAGCATTTT. Encoded protein: CASDRGGQPQHF. The chain has TRBV19 and TRBJ1-5; D is perhaps TRBD1 (5 bases). CDR3 length: 12 amino acids. V dropped 8 bases and J dropped 6 bases, with 11 bases sitting between them. The germline V gene encodes CDR1 LNHDA and CDR2 SQIVND (reference sequence). The full variable domain, with the rest looked up from reference TRBV19 and TRBJ1-5, is DGGITQSPKYLFRKEGQNVTLSCEQNLNHDAMYWYRQDPGQGLRLIYYSQIVNDFQKGDIAEGYSVSREKKESFPLTVTSAQKNPTAFYLCASDRGGQPQHFGDGTRLSIL.

The chain uses TRBV20-1 and TRBJ2-7; D ambiguous. CDR1 is DFQATT, CDR2 SNEGSKA, per germline (reference sequence). Trimming pared 8 bases from V and 2 bases from J, leaving 16 bases between. The CDR3 runs to 13 residues. The CDR3 sequence: CSYSRLRAYEQYF. Here the CDR3 DNA reads TGCAGTTACTCCCGTCTTCGAGCCTACGAGCAGTACTTC.

This clonotype was picked up a small number of times. The chain uses TRBV5-8 and TRBJ2-7, with D perhaps TRBD1 or TRBD2 (6 bases each). Germline V gene lookup returns CDR1 SGHTS and CDR2 YDEGEE. The CDR3 spans 17 residues. Between the trimmed V and J ends, which lost 4 bases and 6 bases, there was a span of 26 bases. Here the CDR3 DNA reads TGTGCCAGCAGCCCCCGAATGGCCAGGGGCGAGGGGGGCGAGCAGTACTTC. It yields the protein CASSPRMARGEGGEQYF.

A few counts support this clonotype. V usage is TRBV10-3 and J usage is TRBJ1-2, with D unresolved. The CDR3 is 15 residues long. Deletions cut 10 bases from V and 0 bases from J, with 18 bases between. Per germline, CDR1 ENHRY and CDR2 SYGVKD. For the CDR3, the DNA is TGTGCCAGCACCCCTGGAGGAGCAACTAACTATGGCTACACCTTC. Protein: CASTPGGATNYGYTF.

This clonotype has at least ten counts. The gene calls are TRBV14 and TRBJ1-4; D is ambiguous. The V gene's germline CDR1 is SGHDN and CDR2 FVKESK. The V and J ends lost 6 bases and 8 bases respectively, with 16 bases between them. CDR3 length: 14 residues. The CDR3 is CASRRDIGSEKLFF. The CDR3 nucleotides are TGTGCCAGCAGGCGCGATATCGGCTCGGAAAAACTGTTTTTT. The variable domain in full, completed from reference TRBV14 and TRBJ1-4, reads EAGVTQFPSHSVIEKGQTVTLRCDPISGHDNLYWYRRVMGKEIKFLLHFVKESKQDESGMPNNRFLAERTGGTYSTLKVQPAELEDSGVYFCASRRDIGSEKLFFGSGTQLSVL.

This clonotype was counted a few times. This chain uses TRBV7-2 with TRBJ2-5, with a weak D call TRBD1 (6 bases). The CDR3 is 16 residues long. Germline CDR1 reads SGHTA; CDR2 reads FQGNSA. V lost 5 bases to trimming and J lost 1 base, with 17 bases between them. The CDR3 region has the DNA TGTGCCAGCAGCCCTAAGGGACACCTCCTCCAAGAGACCCAGTACTTC. Translation gives CASSPKGHLLQETQYF.

On this clonotype: A much larger clone lies one base from this, so it may be a read error. The CDR3 sequence is CASSEAVGRVGERYF. The CDR3 DNA sequence: TGTGCCAGCAGTGAGGCGGTGGGCAGGGTGGGCGAGCGGTACTTC. The chain combines TRBV6-1 with TRBJ2-7; D perhaps matches TRBD1 (5 bases). Germline V gene lookup returns CDR1 MNHNS and CDR2 SASEGT. This CDR3 contains 15 residues.

This clonotype was seen more than once but under ten times. J is TRBJ2-2 and V is TRBV2, with TRBD1 matching 8 bases. There are 11 residues in the CDR3. V lost 5 bases and J lost 13; bases outside the gene matches: 3. Germline loops: CDR1 SNHLY, CDR2 FYNNEI. CDR3 residues: CASSLDRGLFF. CDR3 coding DNA: TGTGCCAGCAGTCTCGACAGGGGGCTGTTTTTT.

This clonotype was detected a few times. J is TRBJ2-2 and V is TRBV9; 8 bases agree with TRBD2. The germline V gene encodes CDR1 SGDLS and CDR2 YYNGEE. V shed 4 bases and J 4 bases; nucleotides not matched to a gene: 6. The CDR3 has 15 amino acids. The DNA of the CDR3 is TGTGCCAGCAGCCCTCGGGCGGGGGGCACCGGGGAGCTGTTTTTT. Translation gives CASSPRAGGTGELFF.